Listed here are 8 T cell receptor beta chains from one sample, sequenced in a study of cytomegalovirus exposure and HLA in healthy donors. It was with 60 Vbeta and 13 Jbeta primers that the PCR ran. The data were produced by immunoSEQ multiplex PCR, yet TCRdb's version contains in-frame clones alone and is incomplete. Of about 80,000 clones in the sample, over 70% were seen once. The material sequenced was PBMCs. These receptors were taken from a woman aged 35 to 49 in good health and CMV-seronegative.

The chain employs TRBV6-6 and TRBJ2-3; D possibly corresponds to TRBD2 (5 bases). The length of the CDR3 is 13 residues. V shed 2 bases and J shed 2 bases, with 5 bases lying between them. From germline, CDR1 is MNHNY and CDR2 SVGAGI (reference sequence). The CDR3 DNA is TGTGCCAGCAGTTACCGGGACACAGATACGCAGTATTTT. Translation: CASSYRDTDTQYF.

About this clone: The junction and the germline gene differ at one end; a read error may be behind it. The rearrangement links TRBV7-7 to TRBJ1-1; TRBD1 matches at 10 bases. The CDR3 contains 15 residues. Germline V gene lookup returns CDR1 SSHAT and CDR2 FNYEAQ (reference sequence). CDR3 in amino acids: CASSPLTGGTTEAFF. CDR3 DNA: TGTGCTAGCAGCCCTTTGACAGGGGGCACCACTGAAGCTTTCTTT.

This clone was seen more than once but under ten times. The V call is TRBV7-8, the J call TRBJ2-2; 8 nucleotides align to TRBD2. V was pared by 5 bases and J by 0 bases, with 2 bases of the junction left unmatched. This CDR3 comprises 15 residues. Germline assignment: CDR1 SGHVS and CDR2 FQNEAQ. The CDR3 DNA reads TGTGCCAGCAGCGTGACTAGCGCGAACACCGGGGAGCTGTTTTTT. Its protein is CASSVTSANTGELFF. The whole variable domain, filled in from reference TRBV7-8 and TRBJ2-2, reads GAGVSQSPRYKVAKRGQDVALRCDPISGHVSLFWYQQALGQGPEFLTYFQNEAQLDKSGLPSDRFFAERPEGSVSTLKIQRTQQEDSAVYLCASSVTSANTGELFFGEGSRLTVL.

The chain joins TRBV27 to TRBJ2-1; 12 bases are a match to TRBD2. This CDR3 has 13 residues. Germline V gene sequence: CDR1 MNHEY, CDR2 SMNVEV (reference sequence). The V segment lost 7 bases and the J segment 9 bases; nucleotides outside the gene matches: 4. DNA of the CDR3: TGTGCCAGCATGCGACTAGCGGGAGCTGAGCAGTTCTTC. Translating it yields CASMRLAGAEQFF.

The chain carries TRBV2 and TRBJ1-6, with D possibly being TRBD1 (6 bases). The germline V and J ends were trimmed by 4 bases and 9 bases, with 19 bases remaining between them. Per germline, CDR1 SNHLY and CDR2 FYNNEI. This CDR3 is built from 16 residues. The CDR3 DNA reads as TGTGCCAGCAGTGGGGCGCGGGGGGGGCAGGGTTCACCCCTCCACTTT. This gives the protein CASSGARGGQGSPLHF. Full variable domain (rest looked up from reference TRBV2 and TRBJ1-6): EPEVTQTPSHQVTQMGQEVILRCVPISNHLYFYWYRQILGQKVEFLVSFYNNEISEKSEIFDDQFSVERPDGSNFTLKIRSTKLEDSAMYFCASSGARGGQGSPLHFGNGTRLTVT.

The chain links TRBV30 to TRBJ1-2; D gene uncertain. Germline V lookup: CDR1 GTSNPN, CDR2 SVGIG (reference sequence). The CDR3 contains 14 residues. V lost 1 base and J lost 1, with 10 bases in between. The CDR3 bases are TGTGCCTGGAGTGCGGCGACGGGTAACTATGGCTACACCTTC. Protein product: CAWSAATGNYGYTF.

This clone was counted between two and nine times. The V call is TRBV9, the J call TRBJ1-1; 10 positions match TRBD1. There are 15 residues in the CDR3. Germline CDR1 is SGDLS and CDR2 is YYNGEE. The V gene end was trimmed by 5 bases and the J gene end by 6 bases; junction bases not matched to a gene: 10. The CDR3 here is CASSRVGTGVPEAFF. CDR3 bases: TGTGCCAGCAGTAGGGTCGGGACAGGGGTACCTGAAGCTTTCTTT.

The chain carries TRBV4-2 and TRBJ1-2; unclear D gene. The CDR3 is 16 residues long. V lost 0 bases and J lost 1, with 12 bases in between. The germline V gene encodes CDR1 LGHNA and CDR2 YNFKEQ. The CDR3 DNA is TGTGCCAGCAGCCAAGACGCGGGTCCCAATAACTATGGCTACACCTTC. Amino acid sequence: CASSQDAGPNNYGYTF.